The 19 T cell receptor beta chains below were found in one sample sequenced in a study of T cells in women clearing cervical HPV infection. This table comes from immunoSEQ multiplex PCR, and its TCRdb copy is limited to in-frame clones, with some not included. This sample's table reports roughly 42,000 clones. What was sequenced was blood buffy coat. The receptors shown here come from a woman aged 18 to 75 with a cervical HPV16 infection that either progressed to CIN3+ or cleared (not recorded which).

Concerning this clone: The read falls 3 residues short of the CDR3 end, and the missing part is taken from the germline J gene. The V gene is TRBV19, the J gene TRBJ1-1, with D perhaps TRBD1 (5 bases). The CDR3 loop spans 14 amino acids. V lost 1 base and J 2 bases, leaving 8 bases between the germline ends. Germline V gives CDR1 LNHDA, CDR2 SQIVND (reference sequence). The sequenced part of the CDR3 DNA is TGTGCCAGTAGTATAGTACAGGCAAACACTGAA. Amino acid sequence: CASSIVQANTE. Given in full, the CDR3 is CASSIVQANTEAFF.

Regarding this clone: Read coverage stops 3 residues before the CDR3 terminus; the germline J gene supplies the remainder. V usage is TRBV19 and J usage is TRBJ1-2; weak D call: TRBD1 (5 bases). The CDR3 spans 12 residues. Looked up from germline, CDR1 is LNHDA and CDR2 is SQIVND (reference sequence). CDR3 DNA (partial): TGTGCCAGTAGTATGGGAGGGGAGGGC. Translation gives CASSMGGEG. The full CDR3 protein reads CASSMGGEGYTF.

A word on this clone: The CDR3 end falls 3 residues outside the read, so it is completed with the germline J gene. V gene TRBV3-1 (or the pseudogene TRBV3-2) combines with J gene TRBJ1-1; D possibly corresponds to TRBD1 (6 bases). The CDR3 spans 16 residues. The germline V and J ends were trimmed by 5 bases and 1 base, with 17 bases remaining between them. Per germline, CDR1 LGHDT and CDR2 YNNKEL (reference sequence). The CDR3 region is CASSTIQGTGNTEAFF. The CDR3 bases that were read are TGTGCCAGCAGCACGATCCAGGGGACGGGGAACACTGAA.

The CDR3 protein is CSARDSRRTPNQPQHF. Incomplete CDR3 DNA: TGCAGTGCTAGAGATTCGCGACGGACTCCAAATCAGCCC. V is TRBV20-1 and J is TRBJ1-5; D remains unclear. Read coverage stops 3 residues before the CDR3 terminus; the germline J gene supplies the remainder. There are 16 residues in the CDR3. Per the germline V gene, CDR1 is DFQATT and CDR2 is SNEGSKA (reference sequence). V was pared by 0 bases and J by 4 bases, with 16 bases between.

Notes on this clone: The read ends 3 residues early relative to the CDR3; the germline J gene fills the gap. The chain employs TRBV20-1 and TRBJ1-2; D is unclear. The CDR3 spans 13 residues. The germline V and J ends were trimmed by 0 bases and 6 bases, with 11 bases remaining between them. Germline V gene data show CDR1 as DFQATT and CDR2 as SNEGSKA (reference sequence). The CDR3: CSARDKGSDGYTF. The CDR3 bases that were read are TGCAGTGCTAGAGATAAGGGTTCGGATGGC.

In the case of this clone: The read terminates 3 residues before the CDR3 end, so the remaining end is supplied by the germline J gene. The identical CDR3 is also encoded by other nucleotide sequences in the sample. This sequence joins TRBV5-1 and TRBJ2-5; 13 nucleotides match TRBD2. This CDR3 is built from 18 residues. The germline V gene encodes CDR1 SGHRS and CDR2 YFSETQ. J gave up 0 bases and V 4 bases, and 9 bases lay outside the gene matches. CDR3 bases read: TGCGCCAGCAGCCCCGGACTAGCGGGGGATCCGTACCAAGAGACC. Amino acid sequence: CASSPGLAGDPYQET. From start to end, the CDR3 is CASSPGLAGDPYQETQYF.

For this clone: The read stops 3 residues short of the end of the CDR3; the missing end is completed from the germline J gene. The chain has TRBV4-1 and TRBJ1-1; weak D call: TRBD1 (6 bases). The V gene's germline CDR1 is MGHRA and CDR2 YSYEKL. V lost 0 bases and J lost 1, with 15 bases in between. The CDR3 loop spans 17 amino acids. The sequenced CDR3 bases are TGCGCCAGCAGCCAAGAGGGGGGGCGCTTAGCGAACACTGAA. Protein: CASSQEGGRLANTE. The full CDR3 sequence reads CASSQEGGRLANTEAFF.

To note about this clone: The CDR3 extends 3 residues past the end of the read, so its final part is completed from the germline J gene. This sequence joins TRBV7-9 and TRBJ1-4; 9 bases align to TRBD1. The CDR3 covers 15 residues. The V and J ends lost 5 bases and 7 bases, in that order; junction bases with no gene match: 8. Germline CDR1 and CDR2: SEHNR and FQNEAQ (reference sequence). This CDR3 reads CASSAQQGASEKLFF. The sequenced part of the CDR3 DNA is TGTGCCAGCAGCGCCCAACAGGGGGCAAGTGAAAAA.

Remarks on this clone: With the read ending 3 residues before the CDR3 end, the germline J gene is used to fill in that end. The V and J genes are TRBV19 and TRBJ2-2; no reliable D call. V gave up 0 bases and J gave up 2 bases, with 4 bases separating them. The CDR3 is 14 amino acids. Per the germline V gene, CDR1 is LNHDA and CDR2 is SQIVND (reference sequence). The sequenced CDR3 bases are TGTGCCAGTAGTATAGAATATAACACCGGGGAG. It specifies CASSIEYNTGE. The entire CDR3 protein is CASSIEYNTGELFF.

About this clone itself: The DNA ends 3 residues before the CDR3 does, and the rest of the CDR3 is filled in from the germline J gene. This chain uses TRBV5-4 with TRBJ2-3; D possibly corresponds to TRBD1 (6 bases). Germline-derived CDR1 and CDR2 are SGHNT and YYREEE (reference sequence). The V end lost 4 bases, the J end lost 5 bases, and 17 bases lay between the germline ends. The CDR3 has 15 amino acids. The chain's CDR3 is CASSADRRFEDTQYF. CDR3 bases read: TGTGCCAGCAGCGCCGACAGGCGCTTTGAAGATACG.

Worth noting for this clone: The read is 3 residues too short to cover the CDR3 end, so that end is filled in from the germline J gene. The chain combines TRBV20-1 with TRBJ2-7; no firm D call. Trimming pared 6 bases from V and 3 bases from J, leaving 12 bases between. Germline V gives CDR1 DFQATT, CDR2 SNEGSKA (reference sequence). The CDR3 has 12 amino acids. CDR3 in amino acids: CSAPEGNYEQYF. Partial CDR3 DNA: TGCAGTGCCCCTGAAGGCAACTACGAG.

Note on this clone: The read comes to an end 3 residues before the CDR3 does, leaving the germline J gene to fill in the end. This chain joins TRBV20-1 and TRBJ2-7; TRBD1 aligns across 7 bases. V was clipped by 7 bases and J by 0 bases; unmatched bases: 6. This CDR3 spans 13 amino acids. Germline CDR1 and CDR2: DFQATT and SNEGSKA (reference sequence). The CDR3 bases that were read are TGCAGTGTGGGGACAGCGAACTCCTACGAG. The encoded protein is CSVGTANSYE. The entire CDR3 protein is CSVGTANSYEQYF.

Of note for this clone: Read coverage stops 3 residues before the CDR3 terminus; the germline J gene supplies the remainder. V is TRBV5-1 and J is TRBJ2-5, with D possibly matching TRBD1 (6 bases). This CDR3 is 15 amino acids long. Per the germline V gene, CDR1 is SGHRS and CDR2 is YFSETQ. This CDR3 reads CASSLKWGHGGTQYF. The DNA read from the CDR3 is TGCGCCAGCAGCTTGAAATGGGGGCATGGGGGAACC.

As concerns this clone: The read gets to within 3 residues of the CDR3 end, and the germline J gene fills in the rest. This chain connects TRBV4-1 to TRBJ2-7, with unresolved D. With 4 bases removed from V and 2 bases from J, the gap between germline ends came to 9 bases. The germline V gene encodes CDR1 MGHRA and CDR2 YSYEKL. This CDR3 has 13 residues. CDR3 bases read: TGCGCCAGCAGCCTGGGCAGCACCTACGAG. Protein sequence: CASSLGSTYE. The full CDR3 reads CASSLGSTYEQYF.

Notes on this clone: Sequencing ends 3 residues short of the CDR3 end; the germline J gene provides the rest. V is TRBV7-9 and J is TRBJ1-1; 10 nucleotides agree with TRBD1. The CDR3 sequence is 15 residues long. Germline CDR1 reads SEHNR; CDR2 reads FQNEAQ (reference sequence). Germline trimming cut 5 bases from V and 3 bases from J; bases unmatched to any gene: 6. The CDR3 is CASSGWTGGDTEAFF. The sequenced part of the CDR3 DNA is TGTGCCAGCAGCGGTTGGACAGGGGGAGACACTGAA. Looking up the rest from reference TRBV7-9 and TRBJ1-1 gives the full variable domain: DTGVSQNPRHKITKRGQNVTFRCDPISEHNRLYWYRQTLGQGPEFLTYFQNEAQLEKSRLLSDRFSAERPKGSFSTLEIQRTEQGDSAMYLCASSGWTGGDTEAFFGQGTRLTVV.

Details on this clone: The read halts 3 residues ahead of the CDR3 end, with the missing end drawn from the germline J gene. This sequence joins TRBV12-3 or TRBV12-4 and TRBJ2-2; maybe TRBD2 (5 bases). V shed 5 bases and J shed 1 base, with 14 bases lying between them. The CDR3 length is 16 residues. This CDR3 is CASSPHRGQNTGELFF. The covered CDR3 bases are TGTGCCAGCAGTCCCCACCGAGGGCAGAACACCGGGGAG.

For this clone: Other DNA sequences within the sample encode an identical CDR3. The CDR3 is CASSPPGQSQETQYF. The sequenced part of the CDR3 DNA is TGTGCCAGCTCACCACCGGGACAGAGCCAAGAGACC. The chain recombines TRBV18 with TRBJ2-5; 7 nucleotides agree with TRBD1. The CDR3 extends 3 residues past the end of the read, so its final part is completed from the germline J gene. Germline V gene data show CDR1 as KGHSH and CDR2 as LQKENI. This CDR3 has 15 residues. The V gene end was trimmed by 0 bases and the J gene end by 1 base; junction bases not matched to a gene: 2.

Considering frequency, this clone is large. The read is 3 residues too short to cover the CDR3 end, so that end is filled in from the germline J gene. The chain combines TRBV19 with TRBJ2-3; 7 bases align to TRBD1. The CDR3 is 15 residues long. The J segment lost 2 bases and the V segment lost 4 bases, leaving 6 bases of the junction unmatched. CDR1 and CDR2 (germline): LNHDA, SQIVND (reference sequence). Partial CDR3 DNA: TGTGCCAGTAGTACGCTCGGGACAGACACAGATACG. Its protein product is CASSTLGTDTDT. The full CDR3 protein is CASSTLGTDTDTQYF.

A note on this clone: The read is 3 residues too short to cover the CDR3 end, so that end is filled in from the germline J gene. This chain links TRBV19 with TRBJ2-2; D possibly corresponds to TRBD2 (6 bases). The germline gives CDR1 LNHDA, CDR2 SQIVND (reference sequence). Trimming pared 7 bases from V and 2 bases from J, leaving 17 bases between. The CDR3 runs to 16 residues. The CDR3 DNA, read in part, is TGTGCCAGTATGGAGGGGCGGCATTTTAACACCGGGGAG. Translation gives CASMEGRHFNTGE. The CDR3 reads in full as CASMEGRHFNTGELFF.